This T cell receptor (beta chain) was recovered during a study of beta chain features in type 1 diabetes. Study-level points and caveats: HLA effects on TCRB rearrangement stayed unresolved here.

The whole isolated RNA underwent reverse transcription, so sequencing captured expressed TCRB transcripts. Clones were sequenced by immunoSEQ multiplex PCR, and TCRdb holds only the in-frame ones, with some missing. The data contain 680,000 or so clones, 15% to 19% of them singletons. This clone was seen more than once but under ten times. What it binds is unknown. V gave up 2 bases and J gave up 0 bases; unmatched junction bases: 2. The CDR3 runs to 16 residues. Germline CDR1 reads SGHRS; CDR2 reads YFSETQ. The chain couples TRBV5-1 to TRBJ2-1, with 10 bases identical to TRBD2. Material for sequencing was naive CD4+ T cells from blood. This TCR was recovered from a man between 18 and 35 years old in good health. In nucleotides, the CDR3 is TGCGCCAGCAGCTTAGCTAGCGGGAGCTCCTACAATGAGCAGTTCTTC. Protein: CASSLASGSSYNEQFF.